The 10 T cell receptor beta chains below were found in one sample sequenced in a study of T cell responses to AZD1222 COVID-19 vaccine. The repertoire was sequenced with immunoSEQ multiplex PCR; TCRdb's copy has only in-frame clones and lacks some. Of 140,000 to 150,000 clones listed, roughly 87% are singletons. The source material was peripheral blood, sampled on day 0 of AZD1222 vaccination. These receptors were taken from an adult in good health.

The chain employs TRBV13 and TRBJ2-5; D assignment may be TRBD1 or TRBD2 (5 bases each). The V end was cut by 1 base, the J end by 5 bases, with 11 bases between. Per the germline V gene, CDR1 is PRHDT and CDR2 is FYEKMQ (reference sequence). This CDR3 has 14 amino acids. CDR3 in DNA: TGTGCCAGCAGCTTAGTTGGGGGACGGGAGACCCAGTACTTC. It specifies CASSLVGGRETQYF.

The chain recombines TRBV5-1 with TRBJ1-4; D is perhaps TRBD1 (6 bases). The CDR3 extends over 15 amino acids. Trimming shortened V by 1 base and J by 8 bases, and 15 bases separated the two germline ends. CDR1 and CDR2 (germline): SGHRS, YFSETQ. The CDR3 DNA is TGCGCCAGCAGCTTGTTTGGGGCGCAGGGGGAAAAACTGTTTTTT. It yields the protein CASSLFGAQGEKLFF.

This chain links TRBV10-3 with TRBJ1-1, with 8 bases that match TRBD1. The CDR3 is 13 residues long. Per germline, CDR1 ENHRY and CDR2 SYGVKD. J gave up 5 bases and V 9 bases, and 8 bases lay outside the gene matches. The CDR3 region is CAISAGGTTEAFF. CDR3 DNA sequence: TGTGCCATTTCCGCAGGGGGCACGACTGAAGCTTTCTTT.

The V call is TRBV6-5, the J call TRBJ2-2, with D perhaps matching TRBD2 (6 bases). The CDR3 totals 14 residues. The germline V and J ends were trimmed by 2 bases and 3 bases, with 7 bases remaining between them. Germline CDR1 reads MNHEY; CDR2 reads SVGAGI. The CDR3 nucleotides read TGTGCCAGCAGTTACGGCGGGGACACCGGGGAGCTGTTTTTT. It specifies CASSYGGDTGELFF.

The V gene is TRBV29-1, the J gene TRBJ2-1, with 9 bases that match TRBD1. The CDR3 runs 13 residues. Germline V gives CDR1 SQVTM, CDR2 ANQGSEA. Unmatched junction bases numbered 4, after V lost 6 bases and J lost 4 bases. The DNA for the CDR3 is TGCAGCGTATCCGGGACAGGGTACAATGAGCAGTTCTTC. This translates into CSVSGTGYNEQFF.

Turning to this clone: The sample contains more than one DNA sequence encoding this CDR3. The V call is TRBV12-5, the J call TRBJ1-1, with unresolved D. The CDR3 totals 12 residues. Trimming stripped 3 bases from V and 1 base from J, with 3 bases between. Germline V lookup: CDR1 LGHNT, CDR2 FRNRAP. The chain's CDR3 is CASGLENTEAFF. The CDR3 DNA is TGTGCTAGTGGTTTAGAGAACACTGAAGCTTTCTTT.

The V gene is TRBV11-2, the J gene TRBJ2-2; D is perhaps TRBD1 (5 bases). Germline CDR1 is SGHAT and CDR2 is FQNNGV. CDR3 length: 17 residues. Trimming took off 5 bases at V and 1 base at J, with 17 bases between the two ends. For the CDR3, the DNA is TGTGCCAGCAGCCATCGACCAATCCAGGGGAACACCGGGGAGCTGTTTTTT. Amino acids: CASSHRPIQGNTGELFF.

The chain recombines TRBV15 with TRBJ1-2; maybe TRBD1 (5 bases). The germline V gene has CDR1 LNHNV and CDR2 YYDKDF (reference sequence). Trimming left V 2 bases short and J 14 bases short, with 27 bases between. The CDR3 is 16 amino acids. CDR3 coding DNA: TGTGCCACCAGCAGATCATTCACCGAGGTGGGTTCAGGGAAGACCTTC. It encodes CATSRSFTEVGSGKTF.

J is TRBJ2-3 and V is TRBV9; no firm D call. Germline V gene data show CDR1 as SGDLS and CDR2 as YYNGEE. This CDR3 has 14 residues. The V end lost 1 base, the J end lost 5 bases, and 11 bases lay between the germline ends. DNA of the CDR3: TGTGCCAGCAGCGTATCACTCGGTCGAGATACGCAGTATTTT. This sequence encodes CASSVSLGRDTQYF.

V gene TRBV5-4 combines with J gene TRBJ1-1; 7 bases fit TRBD1. V shed 4 bases, J shed 0 bases, and the junction held 9 bases outside the gene matches. Germline values: CDR1 SGHNT, CDR2 YYREEE (reference sequence). CDR3 length: 16 amino acids. Here the CDR3 reads CASSPGGQRMNTEAFF. The CDR3 coding sequence is TGTGCCAGCAGCCCAGGGGGACAGAGGATGAACACTGAAGCTTTCTTT.